This TCR beta chain is drawn from a study of T cell changes during pregnancy in multiple sclerosis (dated by TCRdb to the late 2010s). For the wider study: The study looked at changes in the T cell repertoire across pregnancy in women with multiple sclerosis.

As for this clone: It has no known antigen specificity. No base-level quality is on record; no much larger clone is a single base apart.

Libraries were constructed by the immunoSEQ multiplex PCR assay. This is the immuneACCESS table as TCRdb keeps it, with only in-frame sequences that have V and J called. A part of the clones is gone; compared with another copy, unresolved V genes explain less than half, and the rest is unexplained. This sample holds about 89,000 clones; about 91% were observed only once. The biggest ten clones account for about 2.5% of the sample. At the junction V is shortened by 4 bases and J by 4 bases; bases outside the gene matches: 8. CDR1 and CDR2 (MDHEN, SYDVKM) derive from the germline V gene. Measured from the cysteine to the phenylalanine, the CDR3 is 15 residues long. The sequence is cut down to CDR3 DNA, 45 bases in frame from base 1.

The receptor comes from a female donor in good health, enrolled as a control in a pregnancy study. Sequencing used peripheral blood, obtained after pregnancy. The chain uses TRBV28 and TRBJ2-7; TRBD1 agrees with 9 junctional bases. The DNA is as follows: TGTGCCAGCAGTTCTCCCGGGACAGGGTTTTACGAGCAGTACTTC. It encodes CASSSPGTGFYEQYF.